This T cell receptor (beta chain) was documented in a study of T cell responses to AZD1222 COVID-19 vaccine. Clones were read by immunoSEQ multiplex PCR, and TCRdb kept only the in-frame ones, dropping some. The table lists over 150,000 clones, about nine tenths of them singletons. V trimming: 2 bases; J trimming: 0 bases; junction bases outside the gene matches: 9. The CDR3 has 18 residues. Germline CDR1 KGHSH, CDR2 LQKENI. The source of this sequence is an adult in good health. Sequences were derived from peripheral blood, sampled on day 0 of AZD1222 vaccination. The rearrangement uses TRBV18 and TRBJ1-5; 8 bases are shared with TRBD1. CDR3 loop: CASSPIGQGPYSNQPQHF. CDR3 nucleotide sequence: TGTGCCAGCTCACCAATCGGACAGGGTCCTTATAGCAATCAGCCCCAGCATTTT.